Listed here is a single TCR beta chain. This clonotype was counted only a few times. Its binding antigen is unknown. Base qualities are not recorded, but no much larger clone differs from it by a single base. Stable Graves' hyperthyroidism was defined as no progression to ophthalmopathy during 18 months of follow-up. The hyperthyroidism patients were between 18 and 65 years old and newly diagnosed, with a disease duration of less than 2 months. Exclusion was applied to patients with uncontrolled infections, other autoimmune diseases, pregnancy or lactation. Clinical symptoms, serum thyroxine and TRAb, thyroid ultrasound, and orbital computed tomography formed the basis for the diagnoses. Ficoll-Paque density gradient centrifugation was used to isolate PBMCs from 8.5 to 10 ml of fresh peripheral blood. Trizol reagent was used to extract total RNA, and RNA quality was then checked on an Agilent 2100 Bioanalyzer.

The TCR beta CDR3 regions were amplified from the RNA transcripts. The first round of RT-PCR for the TCR CDR3 was performed with the HTBI primer set and the Qiagen OneStep RT-PCR kit. A second multiplex PCR round built the libraries, followed by size selection and purification. Paired-end sequencing of the libraries was performed with 100 bp reads on an Illumina HiSeq2000. Per the source publication's procedure: SOAPnuke was used to process the raw data, removing reads that contained adapters or uncalled bases, had a mean Phred below 15, or lacked an exact match to the constant primer or identifier. High-quality paired reads were merged using COPE v1.2.5, and each unique nucleotide sequence was defined as a clonotype. MiTCR v1.1 was used to align clonotypes to the IMGT TRBV, TRBD and TRBJ reference segments. The analysis was restricted to V-J combinations with a frequency above 0.0001, which together covered just over 98% of the repertoires. The TCS score was defined as F50 (clonal expansion) divided by E x V (chaos), with BLOSUM62-based TCRdist calculated between CDR3 peptides within each V-J. Welch's t-statistics and random forest reduced roughly 540 V-J features to 13, which were used in a naive Bayes classifier (R e1071). TCRdb handled the public reads itself, with Q25 trimming in fastp and clone calling in MiXCR, and kept productive beta chains. Merged by CDR3 protein, the rows form single entries marked with the most common genes and DNA. The authors' filters were not applied to this entry. Present in this sample are a few hundred thousand distinct CDR3 sequences, 25% of which were seen just once. The ten largest clones represent around 70% of the sample.

The CDR3 covers 13 residues, taking in both the cysteine and the phenylalanine. Only the CDR3 DNA is retained, 39 bases long and in frame from the first base. CDR1 and CDR2, per the germline V gene, are SQVTM and ANQGSEA. V was cut back by 4 bases and J by 1 base, leaving a gap of 5 bases between them. This specimen belongs to a study of T cells in Graves' hyperthyroidism and ophthalmopathy (dated by TCRdb to between 2018 and 2020). In terms of the full investigation: Peripheral blood samples were taken at initial diagnosis, before any treatment was given. To identify distinguishing TCR V-J signatures, a discovery cohort of some 99 patients was used, comprising some 43 with Graves' ophthalmopathy and around 57 with stable Graves' hyperthyroidism. An independent validation cohort of under 20 hyperthyroidism patients and about 16 patients who later progressed to ophthalmopathy tested prospective prediction of ophthalmopathy. The 90 or so discovery patients were randomly split 7:3 into training and test sets. In about six Graves' hyperthyroidism patients, the study also compared T-cell repertoires from thyroid tissue with T-cell repertoires from blood. Once sampling was done, hyperthyroidism patients were given methimazole at a starting dose of 30 mg daily, whereas ophthalmopathy patients were given high-dose intravenous methylprednisolone. The paper describes TCR Vbeta CDR3 sequencing of 140 or so peripheral blood samples, made up of roughly 40 ophthalmopathy patients, roughly 80 hyperthyroidism patients and 17 progressor patients. What the work shows at the level of the full study, not this receptor alone: In validation, the model predicted progression to ophthalmopathy a median of around six months before onset, with approximately 71% sensitivity and around 76% specificity. Sample size was not statistically predetermined, and investigators were not blinded to group allocation. A model built on a 13 V-J signature distinguished ophthalmopathy from stable hyperthyroidism, reaching around 88% sensitivity and under 84% specificity in cross-validation and 80%/75% in testing. Blood samples also contained most of the expanded thyroid clonotypes (frequency above 0.001), which suggests that blood repertoires may reflect thyroid immune responses.

This TCR derives from a man aged 45-60 years with Graves' hyperthyroidism. Material: blood. The chain joins TRBV29-1 to TRBJ2-6; the best D guess is TRBD2, with 5 bases matching. The CDR3 corresponds to CSVGTSGANVLTF. The nucleotides read TGCAGCGTTGGGACTTCTGGGGCCAACGTCCTGACTTTC.